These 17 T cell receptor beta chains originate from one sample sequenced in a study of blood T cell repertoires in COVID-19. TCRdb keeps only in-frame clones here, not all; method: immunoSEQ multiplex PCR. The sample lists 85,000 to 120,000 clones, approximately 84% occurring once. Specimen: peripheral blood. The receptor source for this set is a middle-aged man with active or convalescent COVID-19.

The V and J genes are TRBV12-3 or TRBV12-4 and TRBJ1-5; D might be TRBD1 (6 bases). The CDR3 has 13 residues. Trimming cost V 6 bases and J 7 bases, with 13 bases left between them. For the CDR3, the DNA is TGTGCCAGCAGGGAAACGGGGGGCCAGCCCCAGCATTTT. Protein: CASRETGGQPQHF.

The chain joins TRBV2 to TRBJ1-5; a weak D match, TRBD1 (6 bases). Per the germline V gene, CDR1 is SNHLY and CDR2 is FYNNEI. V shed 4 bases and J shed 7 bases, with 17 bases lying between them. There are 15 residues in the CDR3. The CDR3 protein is CASSGTGSGKQPQHF. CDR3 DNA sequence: TGTGCCAGCAGTGGAACAGGGTCAGGGAAACAGCCCCAGCATTTT.

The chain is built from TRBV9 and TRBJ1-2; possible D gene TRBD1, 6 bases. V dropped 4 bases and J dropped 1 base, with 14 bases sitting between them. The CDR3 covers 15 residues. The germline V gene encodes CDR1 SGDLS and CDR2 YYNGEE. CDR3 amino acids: CASSPDGQSNYGYTF. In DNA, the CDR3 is TGTGCCAGCAGCCCCGACGGACAGAGTAACTATGGCTACACCTTC.

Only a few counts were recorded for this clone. The CDR3 reads CSVESNGNTIYF. The CDR3 DNA sequence: TGCAGCGTTGAGAGCAACGGGAACACCATATATTTT. V is TRBV29-1 and J is TRBJ1-3; unclear D gene. The germline CDR1 and CDR2 sequences are SQVTM and ANQGSEA. This CDR3 comprises 12 residues. V lost 3 bases to trimming and J lost 7 bases, with 10 bases between them.

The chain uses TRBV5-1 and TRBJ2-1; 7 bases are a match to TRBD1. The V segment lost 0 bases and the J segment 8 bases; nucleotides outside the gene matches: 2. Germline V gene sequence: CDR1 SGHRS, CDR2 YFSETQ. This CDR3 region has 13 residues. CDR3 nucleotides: TGCGCCAGCAGCTTGGAGGGGGCGTATGAGCAGTTCTTC. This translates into CASSLEGAYEQFF.

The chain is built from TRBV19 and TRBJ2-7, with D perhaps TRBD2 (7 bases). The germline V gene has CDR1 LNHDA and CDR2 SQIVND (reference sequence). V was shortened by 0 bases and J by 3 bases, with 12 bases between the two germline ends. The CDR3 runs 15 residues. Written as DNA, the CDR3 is TGTGCCAGTAGTATAGATAGAAGGGGGGGCTACGAGCAGTACTTC. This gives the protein CASSIDRRGGYEQYF.

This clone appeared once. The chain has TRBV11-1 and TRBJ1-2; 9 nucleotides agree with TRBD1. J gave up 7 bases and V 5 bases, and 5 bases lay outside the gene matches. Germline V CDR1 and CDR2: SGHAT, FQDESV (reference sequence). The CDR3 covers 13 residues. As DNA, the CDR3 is TGTGCCAGCAGCACCCGGGACAGGGTTGGCTACACCTTC. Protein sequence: CASSTRDRVGYTF.

The CDR3 DNA follows: TGTGCCAGCAGGGGCGGGGGTCCTGGCAATCAGCCCCAGCATTTT. Its protein product is CASRGGGPGNQPQHF. The chain is built from TRBV6-5 and TRBJ1-5; TRBD1 is a possible D gene (5 bases). V gave up 6 bases and J gave up 2 bases, with 14 bases separating them. CDR1 MNHEY and CDR2 SVGAGI come from the germline V gene. This CDR3 is built from 15 residues.

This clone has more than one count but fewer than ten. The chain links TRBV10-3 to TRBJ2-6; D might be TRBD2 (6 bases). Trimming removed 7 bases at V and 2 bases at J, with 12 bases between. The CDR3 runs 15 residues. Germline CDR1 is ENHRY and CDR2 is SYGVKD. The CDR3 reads CAITGERTGANVLTF. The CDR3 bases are TGTGCCATCACGGGGGAAAGGACTGGGGCCAACGTCCTGACTTTC.

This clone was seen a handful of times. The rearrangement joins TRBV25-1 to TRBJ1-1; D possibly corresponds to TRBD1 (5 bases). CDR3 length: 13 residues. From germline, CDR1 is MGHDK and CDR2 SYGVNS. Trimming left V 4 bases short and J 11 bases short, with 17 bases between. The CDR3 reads CASSAPGLRYAFF. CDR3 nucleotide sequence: TGTGCCAGCAGTGCCCCGGGACTTCGGTACGCTTTCTTT. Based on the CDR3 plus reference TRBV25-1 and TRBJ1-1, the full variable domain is EADIYQTPRYLVIGTGKKITLECSQTMGHDKMYWYQQDPGMELHLIHYSYGVNSTEKGDLSSESTVSRIRTEHFPLTLESARPSHTSQYLCASSAPGLRYAFFGQGTRLTVV.

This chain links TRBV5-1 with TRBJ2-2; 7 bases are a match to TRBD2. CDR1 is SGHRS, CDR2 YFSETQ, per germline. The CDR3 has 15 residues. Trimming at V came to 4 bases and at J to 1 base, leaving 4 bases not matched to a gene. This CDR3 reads CASSPIAGNTGELFF. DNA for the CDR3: TGCGCCAGCAGCCCCATAGCGGGGAACACCGGGGAGCTGTTTTTT.

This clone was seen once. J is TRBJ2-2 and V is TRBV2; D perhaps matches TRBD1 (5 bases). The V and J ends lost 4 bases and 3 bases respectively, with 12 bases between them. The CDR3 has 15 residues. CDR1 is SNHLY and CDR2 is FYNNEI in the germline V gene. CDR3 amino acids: CASSVDSPYTGELFF. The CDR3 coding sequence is TGTGCCAGCAGTGTCGACAGCCCATACACCGGGGAGCTGTTTTTT. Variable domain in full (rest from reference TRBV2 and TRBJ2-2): EPEVTQTPSHQVTQMGQEVILRCVPISNHLYFYWYRQILGQKVEFLVSFYNNEISEKSEIFDDQFSVERPDGSNFTLKIRSTKLEDSAMYFCASSVDSPYTGELFFGEGSRLTVL.

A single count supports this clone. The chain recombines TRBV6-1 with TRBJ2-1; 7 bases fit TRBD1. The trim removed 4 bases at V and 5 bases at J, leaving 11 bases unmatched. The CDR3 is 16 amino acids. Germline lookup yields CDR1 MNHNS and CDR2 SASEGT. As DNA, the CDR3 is TGTGCCAGCAGTGCCTACAGGGGCGTATCCGACAATGAGCAGTTCTTC. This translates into CASSAYRGVSDNEQFF.

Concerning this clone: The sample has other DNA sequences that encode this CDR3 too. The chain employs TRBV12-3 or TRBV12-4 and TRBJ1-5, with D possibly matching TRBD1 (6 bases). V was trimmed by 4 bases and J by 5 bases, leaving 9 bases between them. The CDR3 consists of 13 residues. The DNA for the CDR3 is TGTGCCAGCAGTTCTAACAGGGATCAGCCCCAGCATTTT. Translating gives CASSSNRDQPQHF.

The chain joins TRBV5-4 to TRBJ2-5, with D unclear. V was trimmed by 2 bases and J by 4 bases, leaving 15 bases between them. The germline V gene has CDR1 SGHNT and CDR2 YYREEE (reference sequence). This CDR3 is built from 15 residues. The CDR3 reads CASSFVSVQRETQYF. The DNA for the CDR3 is TGTGCCAGCAGCTTCGTATCGGTTCAACGAGAGACCCAGTACTTC.

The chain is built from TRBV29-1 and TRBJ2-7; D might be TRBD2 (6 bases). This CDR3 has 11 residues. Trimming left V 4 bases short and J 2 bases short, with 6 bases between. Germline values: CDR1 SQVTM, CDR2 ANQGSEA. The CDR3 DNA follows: TGCAGCGTTGGCGGGGCCTACGAGCAGTACTTC. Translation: CSVGGAYEQYF.

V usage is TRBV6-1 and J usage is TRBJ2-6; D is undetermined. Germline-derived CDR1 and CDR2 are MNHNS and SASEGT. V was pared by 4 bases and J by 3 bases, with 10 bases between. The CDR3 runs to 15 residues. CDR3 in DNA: TGTGCCAGCAGTGGAGCCCTCGGTGGGGCCAACGTCCTGACTTTC. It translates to CASSGALGGANVLTF.